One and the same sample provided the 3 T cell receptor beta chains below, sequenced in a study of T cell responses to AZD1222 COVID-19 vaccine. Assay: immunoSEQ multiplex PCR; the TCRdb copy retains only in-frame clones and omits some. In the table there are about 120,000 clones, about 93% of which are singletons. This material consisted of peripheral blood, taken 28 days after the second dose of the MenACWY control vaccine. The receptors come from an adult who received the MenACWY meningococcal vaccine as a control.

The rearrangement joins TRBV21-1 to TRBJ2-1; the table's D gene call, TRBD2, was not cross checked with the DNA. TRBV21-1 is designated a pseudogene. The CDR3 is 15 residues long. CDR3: CASSTGLAGEDEQFF. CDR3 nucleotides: TGTGCCAGCAGCACGGGACTAGCGGGGGAAGACGAGCAGTTCTTC.

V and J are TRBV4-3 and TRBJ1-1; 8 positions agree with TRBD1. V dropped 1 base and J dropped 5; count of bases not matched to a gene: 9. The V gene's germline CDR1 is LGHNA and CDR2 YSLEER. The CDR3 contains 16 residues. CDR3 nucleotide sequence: TGCGCCAGCAGCCAAGTATGGGCGGACAGGGCAACTGAAGCTTTCTTT. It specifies CASSQVWADRATEAFF.

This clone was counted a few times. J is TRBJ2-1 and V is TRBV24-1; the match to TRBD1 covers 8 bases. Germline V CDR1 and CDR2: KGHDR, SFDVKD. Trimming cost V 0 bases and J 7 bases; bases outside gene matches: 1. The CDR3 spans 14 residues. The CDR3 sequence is CATSDLGDRNEQFF. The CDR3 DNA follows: TGTGCCACCAGTGATTTGGGGGACAGGAATGAGCAGTTCTTC.